This TCR beta chain was captured by sequencing in a study of radiotherapy plus CTLA-4 blockade in lung cancer (dated by TCRdb to 2017 to 2018). Concerning the study at large: Among the enrolled patients, around 17% had an objective response, and roughly 30% reached disease control.

Libraries were prepared through the immunoSEQ multiplex PCR assay. TCRdb retrieved this table from immuneACCESS and kept in-frame rearrangements only. Not all clones are present; in checked studies, unresolved V genes account for under half, and no reason is known for the remainder. The sample table holds approximately 77,000 clones, of which under 90% were seen once. The ten largest account for approximately 0.81% of the sample. In this study, focal radiation therapy paired with CTLA-4 blockade (ipilimumab) was tested in patients who had chemo-refractory metastatic non-small-cell lung cancer. A note on this clone: The specificity of this receptor is unknown. Base quality data are lacking; no much larger clone is found one base away.

Trimming removed 4 bases from V and 0 bases from J, leaving 12 bases between the germline ends. From the germline V gene, CDR1 is MDHEN and CDR2 is SYDVKM. The CDR3 runs 15 residues from the cysteine to the phenylalanine. Only the CDR3 region is kept as DNA, spanning 45 bases read in frame from base 1. The investigation overall reported the following: After treatment with radiotherapy and ipilimumab, TCR clones that originated in tumors expanded in peripheral blood. Increased serum interferon-beta after radiation, together with early dynamic changes in blood T cell clones, were reported to be the strongest predictors of response.

The sample in question was peripheral blood, obtained from a patient treated with radiotherapy plus ipilimumab. The receptor comes from a human donor with non-small cell lung cancer who had stable disease on radiotherapy plus ipilimumab. Rearrangement joined TRBV28 to TRBJ1-1; the D gene cannot be named for sure. The CDR3 protein: CASSSHTSMNTEAFF. The DNA sequence is given as TGTGCCAGCAGTTCACATACCAGTATGAACACTGAAGCTTTCTTT.